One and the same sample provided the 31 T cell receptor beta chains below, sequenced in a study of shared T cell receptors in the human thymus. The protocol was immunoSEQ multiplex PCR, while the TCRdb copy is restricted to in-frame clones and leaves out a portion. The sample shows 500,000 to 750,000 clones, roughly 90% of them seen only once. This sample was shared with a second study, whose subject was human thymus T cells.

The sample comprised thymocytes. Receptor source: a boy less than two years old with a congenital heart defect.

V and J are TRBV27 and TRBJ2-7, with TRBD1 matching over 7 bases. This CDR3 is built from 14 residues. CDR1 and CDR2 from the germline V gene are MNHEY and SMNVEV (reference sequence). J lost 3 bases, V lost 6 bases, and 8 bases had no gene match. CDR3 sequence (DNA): TGTGCCAGCAGGATGGGGACAGCCCACTACGAGCAGTACTTC. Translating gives CASRMGTAHYEQYF.

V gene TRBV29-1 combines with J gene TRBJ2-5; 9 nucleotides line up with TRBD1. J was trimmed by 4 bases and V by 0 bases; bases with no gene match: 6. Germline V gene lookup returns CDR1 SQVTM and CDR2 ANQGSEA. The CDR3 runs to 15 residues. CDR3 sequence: CSVEDRDRVPETQYF. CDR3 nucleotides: TGCAGCGTTGAAGACCGGGACAGGGTACCAGAGACCCAGTACTTC.

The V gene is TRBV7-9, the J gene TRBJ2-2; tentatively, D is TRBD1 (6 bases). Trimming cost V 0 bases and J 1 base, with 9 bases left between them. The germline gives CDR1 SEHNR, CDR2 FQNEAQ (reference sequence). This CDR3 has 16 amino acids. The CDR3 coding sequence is TGTGCCAGCAGCTTAGCCGGACAGATGAACACCGGGGAGCTGTTTTTT. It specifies CASSLAGQMNTGELFF.

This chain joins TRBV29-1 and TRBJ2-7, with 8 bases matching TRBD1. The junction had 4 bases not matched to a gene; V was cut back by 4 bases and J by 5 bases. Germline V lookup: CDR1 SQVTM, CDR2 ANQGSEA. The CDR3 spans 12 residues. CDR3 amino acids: CSVGTGYHEQYF. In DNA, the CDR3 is TGCAGCGTTGGGACAGGGTACCACGAGCAGTACTTC.

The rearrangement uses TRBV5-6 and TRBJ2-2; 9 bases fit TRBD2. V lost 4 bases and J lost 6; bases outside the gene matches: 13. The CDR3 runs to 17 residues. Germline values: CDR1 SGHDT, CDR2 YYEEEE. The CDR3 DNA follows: TGTGCCAGCAGCGGCCCTACCAGCGGGAGGCGGGCCGGGGAGCTGTTTTTT. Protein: CASSGPTSGRRAGELFF.

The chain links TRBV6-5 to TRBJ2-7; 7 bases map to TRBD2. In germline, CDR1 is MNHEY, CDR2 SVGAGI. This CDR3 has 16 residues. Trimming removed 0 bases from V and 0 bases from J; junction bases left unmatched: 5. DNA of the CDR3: TGTGCCAGCAGTTACTCCGGTGGGAGGGACTCCTACGAGCAGTACTTC. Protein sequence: CASSYSGGRDSYEQYF.

The CDR3, as DNA: TGTGCCAGCAGCTCCCCGACACTTGGAGGGCGGGACACTGAAGCTTTCTTT. Its protein is CASSSPTLGGRDTEAFF. The chain is built from TRBV7-9 and TRBJ1-1; D is undetermined. CDR3 length: 17 amino acids. Looked up from germline, CDR1 is SEHNR and CDR2 is FQNEAQ (reference sequence). Trimming took 4 bases from V and 3 from J, leaving 21 bases between them. Using reference TRBV7-9 and TRBJ1-1 for the parts outside the CDR3, the full variable domain is DTGVSQNPRHKITKRGQNVTFRCDPISEHNRLYWYRQTLGQGPEFLTYFQNEAQLEKSRLLSDRFSAERPKGSFSTLEIQRTEQGDSAMYLCASSSPTLGGRDTEAFFGQGTRLTVV.

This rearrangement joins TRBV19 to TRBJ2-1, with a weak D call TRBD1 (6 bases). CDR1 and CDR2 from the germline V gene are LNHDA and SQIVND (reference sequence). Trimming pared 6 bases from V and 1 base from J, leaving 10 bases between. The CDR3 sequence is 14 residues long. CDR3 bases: TGTGCCAGTAGAGGGACACCATCCTACAATGAGCAGTTCTTC. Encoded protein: CASRGTPSYNEQFF. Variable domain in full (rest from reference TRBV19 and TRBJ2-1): DGGITQSPKYLFRKEGQNVTLSCEQNLNHDAMYWYRQDPGQGLRLIYYSQIVNDFQKGDIAEGYSVSREKKESFPLTVTSAQKNPTAFYLCASRGTPSYNEQFFGPGTRLTVL.

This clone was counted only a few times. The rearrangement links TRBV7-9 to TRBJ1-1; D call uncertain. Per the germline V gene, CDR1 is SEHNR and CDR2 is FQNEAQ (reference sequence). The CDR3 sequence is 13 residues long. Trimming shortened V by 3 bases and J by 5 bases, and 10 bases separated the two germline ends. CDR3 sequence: CASSFGEGTEAFF. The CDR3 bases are TGTGCCAGCAGCTTCGGAGAAGGAACTGAAGCTTTCTTT.

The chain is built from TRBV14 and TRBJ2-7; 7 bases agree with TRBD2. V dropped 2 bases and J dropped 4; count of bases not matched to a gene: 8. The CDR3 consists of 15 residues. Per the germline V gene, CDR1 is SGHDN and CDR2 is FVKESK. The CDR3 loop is CASSQTSDRLYEQYF. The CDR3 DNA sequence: TGTGCCAGCAGCCAAACTAGCGACCGCTTATACGAGCAGTACTTC.

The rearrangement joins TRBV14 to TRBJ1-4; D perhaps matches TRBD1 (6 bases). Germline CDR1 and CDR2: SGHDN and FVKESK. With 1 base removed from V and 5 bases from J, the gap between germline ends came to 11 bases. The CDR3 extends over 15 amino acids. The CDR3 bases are TGTGCCAGCAGCCAAGGACGGACAGCGAATGAAAAACTGTTTTTT. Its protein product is CASSQGRTANEKLFF. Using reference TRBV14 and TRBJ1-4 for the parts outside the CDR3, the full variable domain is EAGVTQFPSHSVIEKGQTVTLRCDPISGHDNLYWYRRVMGKEIKFLLHFVKESKQDESGMPNNRFLAERTGGTYSTLKVQPAELEDSGVYFCASSQGRTANEKLFFGSGTQLSVL.

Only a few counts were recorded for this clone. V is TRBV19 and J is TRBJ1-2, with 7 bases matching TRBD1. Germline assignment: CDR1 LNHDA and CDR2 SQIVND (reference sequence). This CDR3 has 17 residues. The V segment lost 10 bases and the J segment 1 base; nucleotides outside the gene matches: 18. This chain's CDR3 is CATQKAETGPNNYGYTF. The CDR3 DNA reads TGTGCCACCCAAAAGGCCGAGACAGGGCCCAATAACTATGGCTACACCTTC.

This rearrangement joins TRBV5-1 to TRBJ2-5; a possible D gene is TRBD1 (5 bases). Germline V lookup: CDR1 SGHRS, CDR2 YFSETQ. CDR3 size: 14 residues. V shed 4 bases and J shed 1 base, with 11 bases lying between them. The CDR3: CASSVGQGQETQYF. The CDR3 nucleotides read TGCGCCAGCAGCGTCGGGCAGGGCCAAGAGACCCAGTACTTC.

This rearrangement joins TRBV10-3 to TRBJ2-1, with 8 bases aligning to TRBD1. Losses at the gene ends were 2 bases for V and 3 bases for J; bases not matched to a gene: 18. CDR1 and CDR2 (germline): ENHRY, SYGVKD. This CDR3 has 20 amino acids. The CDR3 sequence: CAISETPGAGGIQYYNEQFF. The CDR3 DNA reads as TGTGCCATCAGTGAGACCCCTGGGGCAGGGGGCATACAGTACTACAATGAGCAGTTCTTC.

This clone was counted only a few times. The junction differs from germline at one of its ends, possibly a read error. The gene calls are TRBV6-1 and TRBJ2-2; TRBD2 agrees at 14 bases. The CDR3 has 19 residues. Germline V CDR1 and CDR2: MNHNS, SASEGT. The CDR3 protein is CASSEGLAGVETGHRGAVF. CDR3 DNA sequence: TGTGCCAGCAGTGAGGGACTAGCGGGAGTCGAAACCGGACACCGGGGAGCTGTTTTT.

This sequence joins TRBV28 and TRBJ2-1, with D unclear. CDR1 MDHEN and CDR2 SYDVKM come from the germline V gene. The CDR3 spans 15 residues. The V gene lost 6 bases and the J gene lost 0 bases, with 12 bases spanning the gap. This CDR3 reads CASRQLTSSYNEQFF. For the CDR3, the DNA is TGTGCCAGCAGGCAACTAACCAGCTCCTACAATGAGCAGTTCTTC.

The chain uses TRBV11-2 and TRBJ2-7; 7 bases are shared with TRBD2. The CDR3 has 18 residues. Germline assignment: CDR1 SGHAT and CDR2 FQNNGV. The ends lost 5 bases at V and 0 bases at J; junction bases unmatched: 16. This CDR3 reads CASSAGLSTPRGSYEQYF. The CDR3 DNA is TGTGCCAGCAGCGCGGGACTATCGACCCCGAGAGGCTCCTACGAGCAGTACTTC.

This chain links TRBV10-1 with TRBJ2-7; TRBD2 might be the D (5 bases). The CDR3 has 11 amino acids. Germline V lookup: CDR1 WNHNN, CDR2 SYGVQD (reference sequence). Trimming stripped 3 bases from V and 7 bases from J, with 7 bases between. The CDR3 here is CASSDRREQYF. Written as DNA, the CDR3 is TGCGCCAGCAGTGACAGGAGGGAGCAGTACTTC.

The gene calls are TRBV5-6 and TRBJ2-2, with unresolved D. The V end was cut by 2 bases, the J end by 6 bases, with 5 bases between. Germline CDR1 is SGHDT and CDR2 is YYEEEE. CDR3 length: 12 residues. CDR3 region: CASSFLPGELFF. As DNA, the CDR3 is TGTGCCAGCAGCTTTCTTCCCGGGGAGCTGTTTTTT.

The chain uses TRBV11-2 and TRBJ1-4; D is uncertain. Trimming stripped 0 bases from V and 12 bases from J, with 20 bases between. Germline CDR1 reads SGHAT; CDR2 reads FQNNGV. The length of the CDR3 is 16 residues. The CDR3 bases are TGTGCCAGCAGCTTAGATAATGGGGAAGGACGGGAGGAACTGTTTTTT. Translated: CASSLDNGEGREELFF.

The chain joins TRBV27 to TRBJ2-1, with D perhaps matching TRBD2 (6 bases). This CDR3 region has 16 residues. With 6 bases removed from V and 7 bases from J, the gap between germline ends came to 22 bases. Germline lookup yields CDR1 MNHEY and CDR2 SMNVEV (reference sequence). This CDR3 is CASRTQEGSRGNEQFF. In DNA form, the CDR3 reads TGTGCCAGCAGAACCCAAGAGGGAAGTCGGGGGAATGAGCAGTTCTTC.

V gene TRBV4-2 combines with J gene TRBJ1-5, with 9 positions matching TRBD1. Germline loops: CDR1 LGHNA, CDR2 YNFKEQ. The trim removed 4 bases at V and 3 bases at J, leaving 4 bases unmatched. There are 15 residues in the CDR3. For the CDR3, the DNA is TGTGCCAGCAGCCGGGACAGGGCTCCCAATCAGCCCCAGCATTTT. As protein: CASSRDRAPNQPQHF.

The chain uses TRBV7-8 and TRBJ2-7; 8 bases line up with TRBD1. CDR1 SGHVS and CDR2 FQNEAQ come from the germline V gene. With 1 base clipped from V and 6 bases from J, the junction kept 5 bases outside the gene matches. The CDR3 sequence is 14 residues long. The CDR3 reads CASSLEDRAPEQYF. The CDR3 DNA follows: TGTGCCAGCAGCTTAGAGGACAGGGCGCCCGAGCAGTACTTC.

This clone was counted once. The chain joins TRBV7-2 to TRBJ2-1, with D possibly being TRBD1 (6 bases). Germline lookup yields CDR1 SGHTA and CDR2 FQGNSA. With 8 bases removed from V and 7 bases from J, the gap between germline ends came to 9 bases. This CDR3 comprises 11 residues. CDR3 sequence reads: CASGGGNEQFF. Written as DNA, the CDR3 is TGTGCCAGCGGGGGCGGGAATGAGCAGTTCTTC.

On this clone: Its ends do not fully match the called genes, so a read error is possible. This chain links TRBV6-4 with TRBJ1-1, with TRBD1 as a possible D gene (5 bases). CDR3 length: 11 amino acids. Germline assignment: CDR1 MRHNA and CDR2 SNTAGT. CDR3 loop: CVSRRGTEAFF. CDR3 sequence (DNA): TGCGTCTCCAGGAGGGGCACTGAAGCTTTCTTT.

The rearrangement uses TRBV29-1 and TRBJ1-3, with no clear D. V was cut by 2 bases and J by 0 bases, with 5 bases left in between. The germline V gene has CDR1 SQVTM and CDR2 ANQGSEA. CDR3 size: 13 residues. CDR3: CSVEMASGNTIYF. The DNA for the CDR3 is TGCAGCGTTGAAATGGCCTCTGGAAACACCATATATTTT.

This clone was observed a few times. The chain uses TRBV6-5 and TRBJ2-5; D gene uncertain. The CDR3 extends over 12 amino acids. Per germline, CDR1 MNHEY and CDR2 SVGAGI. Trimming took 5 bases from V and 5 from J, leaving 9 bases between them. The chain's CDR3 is CASSPDGETQYF. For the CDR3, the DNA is TGTGCCAGCAGTCCCGACGGGGAGACCCAGTACTTC.

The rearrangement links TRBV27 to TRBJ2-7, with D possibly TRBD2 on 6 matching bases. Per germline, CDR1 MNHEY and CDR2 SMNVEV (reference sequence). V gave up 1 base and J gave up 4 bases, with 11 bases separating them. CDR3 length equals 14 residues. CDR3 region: CASSLYRTKYEQYF. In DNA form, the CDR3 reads TGTGCCAGCAGTTTATATAGGACTAAGTACGAGCAGTACTTC.

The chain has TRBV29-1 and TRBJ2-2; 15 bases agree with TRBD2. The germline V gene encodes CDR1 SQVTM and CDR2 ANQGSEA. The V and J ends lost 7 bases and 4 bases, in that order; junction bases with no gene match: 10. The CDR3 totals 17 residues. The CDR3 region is CSAVGLAGGHGTGELFF. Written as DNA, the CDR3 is TGCAGCGCTGTAGGACTAGCGGGAGGGCATGGCACCGGGGAGCTGTTTTTT.

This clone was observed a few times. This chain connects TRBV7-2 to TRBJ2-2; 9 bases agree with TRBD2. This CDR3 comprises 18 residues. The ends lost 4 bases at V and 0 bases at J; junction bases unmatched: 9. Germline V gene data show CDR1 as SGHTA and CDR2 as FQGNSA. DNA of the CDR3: TGTGCCAGCAGCTGGAGGGGACTAGCAGACGCGAACACCGGGGAGCTGTTTTTT. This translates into CASSWRGLADANTGELFF. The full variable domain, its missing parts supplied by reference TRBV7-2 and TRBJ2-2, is GAGVSQSPSNKVTEKGKDVELRCDPISGHTALYWYRQSLGQGLEFLIYFQGNSAPDKSGLPSDRFSAERTGGSVSTLTIQRTQQEDSAVYLCASSWRGLADANTGELFFGEGSRLTVL.

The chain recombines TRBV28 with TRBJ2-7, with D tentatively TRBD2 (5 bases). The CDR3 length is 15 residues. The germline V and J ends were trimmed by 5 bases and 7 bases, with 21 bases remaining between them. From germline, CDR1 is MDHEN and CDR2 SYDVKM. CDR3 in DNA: TGTGCCAGCAGTCCCCAAGGGCGGGTTCCGTCTGAGCAGTACTTC. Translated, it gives CASSPQGRVPSEQYF.